Ten or more counts support the clone carrying this T cell receptor beta chain. Antigen specificity is unknown. This sample is part of a study of T cell repertoires in cytomegalovirus infection. One entry per CDR3 protein, called by TCRdb with MiXCR from the reads. The sample includes under 250,000 distinct CDR3 sequences, 12% of them seen just once. The V end was cut by 4 bases, the J end by 6 bases, with 10 bases between. Germline-derived CDR1 and CDR2 are SGHTA and FQGNSA. The CDR3 is 13 amino acids. Study-level findings and limits: In two of eight donors, the top clonotype was HLA-C-restricted CMV-specific.

The TCR sequence derives from a human donor in good health (CMV status not recorded). Some clones in this sample may be carry-over from other donors' samples. The source material was PBMCs. The rearrangement joins TRBV7-2 to TRBJ1-5; D perhaps matches TRBD1 (6 bases). In DNA, the CDR3 is TGTGCCAGCAGCTGGGGGGGCGGTCAGCCCCAGCATTTT. It is translated as CASSWGGGQPQHF.